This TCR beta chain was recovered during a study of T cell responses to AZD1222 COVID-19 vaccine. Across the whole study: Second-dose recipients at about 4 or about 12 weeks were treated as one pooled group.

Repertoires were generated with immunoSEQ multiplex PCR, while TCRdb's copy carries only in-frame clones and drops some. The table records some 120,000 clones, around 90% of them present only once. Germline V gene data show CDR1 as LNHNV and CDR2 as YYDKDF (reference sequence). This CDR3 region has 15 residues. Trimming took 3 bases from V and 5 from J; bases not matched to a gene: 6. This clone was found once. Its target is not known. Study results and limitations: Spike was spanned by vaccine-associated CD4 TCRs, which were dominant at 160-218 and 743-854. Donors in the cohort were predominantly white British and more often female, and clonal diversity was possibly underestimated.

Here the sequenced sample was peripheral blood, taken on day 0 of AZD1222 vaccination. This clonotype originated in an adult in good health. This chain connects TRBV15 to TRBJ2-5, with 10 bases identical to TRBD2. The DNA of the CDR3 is TGTGCCACCAGCAGGGCGAGCGGGAGGGAGGAGACCCAGTACTTC. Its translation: CATSRASGREETQYF.